Sequencing of this T cell receptor (beta chain) was carried out in a study of blood T cell repertoires in COVID-19. The protocol was immunoSEQ multiplex PCR, while the TCRdb copy is restricted to in-frame clones and leaves out a portion. Of hundreds of thousands of clones in the sample, nearly 90% were seen once. Those who participated ranged in age from about 18 to 89 years and resided in approximately 23 US areas. V lost 1 base and J 4 bases, leaving 11 bases between the germline ends. The CDR3 is made up of 15 amino acids. Germline V lookup: CDR1 LGHDT, CDR2 YNNKEL (reference sequence). Specimen: PBMCs or T cells enriched from blood (not recorded which). The rearrangement uses TRBV3-1 (or the pseudogene TRBV3-2) and TRBJ1-5; possibly TRBD1 for D (5 bases). The sequence derives from a man aged 30-40 years who had been exposed to COVID-19. CDR3 residues: CASSQGPGGNQPQHF. The CDR3 bases are TGTGCCAGCAGCCAAGGCCCGGGGGGGAATCAGCCCCAGCATTTT.